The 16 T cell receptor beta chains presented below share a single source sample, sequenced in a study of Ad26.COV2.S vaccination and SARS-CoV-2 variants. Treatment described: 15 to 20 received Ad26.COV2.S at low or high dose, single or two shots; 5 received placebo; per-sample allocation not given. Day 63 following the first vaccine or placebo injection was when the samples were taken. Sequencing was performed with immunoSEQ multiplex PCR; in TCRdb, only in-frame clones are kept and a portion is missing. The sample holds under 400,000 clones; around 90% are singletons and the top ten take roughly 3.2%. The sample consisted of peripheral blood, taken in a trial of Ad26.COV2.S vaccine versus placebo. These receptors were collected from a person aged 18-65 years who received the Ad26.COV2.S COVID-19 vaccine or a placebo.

CDR3 nucleotide sequence: TGCAGCGTTGAAACTGAGCCCATGAACACTGAAGCTTTCTTT. It translates to CSVETEPMNTEAFF. The rearrangement uses TRBV29-1 and TRBJ1-1; D call uncertain. The ends were cut back, 2 bases at V and 0 bases at J, with 10 bases in the middle. In germline, CDR1 is SQVTM, CDR2 ANQGSEA. The CDR3 contains 14 residues.

The CDR3 loop reads CSVEGQEGYGNTIYF. CDR3 sequence (DNA): TGCAGCGTTGAAGGGCAGGAGGGCTATGGAAACACCATATATTTT. The chain is built from TRBV29-1 and TRBJ1-3; D gene unclear. The CDR3 spans 15 residues. V was trimmed by 1 base and J by 3 bases, leaving 13 bases between them. Germline V gene lookup returns CDR1 SQVTM and CDR2 ANQGSEA. Complete variable domain (other parts from reference TRBV29-1 and TRBJ1-3): SAVISQKPSRDICQRGTSLTIQCQVDSQVTMMFWYRQQPGQSLTLIATANQGSEATYESGFVIDKFPISRPNLTFSTLTVSNMSPEDSSIYLCSVEGQEGYGNTIYFGEGSWLTVV.

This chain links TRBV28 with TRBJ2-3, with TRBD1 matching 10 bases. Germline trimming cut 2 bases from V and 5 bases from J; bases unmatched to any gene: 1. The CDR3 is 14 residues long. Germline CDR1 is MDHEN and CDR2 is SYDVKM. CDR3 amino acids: CASSLGDRGDTQYF. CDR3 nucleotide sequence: TGTGCCAGCAGTTTAGGGGACAGGGGAGATACGCAGTATTTT.

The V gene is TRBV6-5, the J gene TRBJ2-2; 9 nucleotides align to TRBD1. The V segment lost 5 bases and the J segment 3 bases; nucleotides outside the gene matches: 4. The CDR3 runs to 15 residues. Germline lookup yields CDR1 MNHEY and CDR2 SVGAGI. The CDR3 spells CASSKTGGDTGELFF. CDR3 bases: TGTGCCAGCAGTAAGACAGGGGGGGACACCGGGGAGCTGTTTTTT.

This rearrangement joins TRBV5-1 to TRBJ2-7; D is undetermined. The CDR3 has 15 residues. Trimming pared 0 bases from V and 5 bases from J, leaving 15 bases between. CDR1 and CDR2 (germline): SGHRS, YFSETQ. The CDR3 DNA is TGCGCCAGCAGCTTGGGAAGAAAACCTGGGGACGAGCAGTACTTC. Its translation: CASSLGRKPGDEQYF.

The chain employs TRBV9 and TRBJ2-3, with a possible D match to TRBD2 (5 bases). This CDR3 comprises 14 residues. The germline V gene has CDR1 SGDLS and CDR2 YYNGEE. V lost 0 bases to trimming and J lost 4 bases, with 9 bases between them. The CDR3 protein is CASSVGGYADTQYF. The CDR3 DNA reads TGTGCCAGCAGCGTAGGAGGGTATGCAGATACGCAGTATTTT.

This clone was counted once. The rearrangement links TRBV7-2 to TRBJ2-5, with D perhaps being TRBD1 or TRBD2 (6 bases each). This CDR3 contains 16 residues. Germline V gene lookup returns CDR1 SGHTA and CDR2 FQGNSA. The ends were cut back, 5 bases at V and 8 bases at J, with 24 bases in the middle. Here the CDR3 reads CASSGVLTGAWKTQYF. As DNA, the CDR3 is TGTGCCAGCAGCGGCGTTTTAACGGGGGCATGGAAAACCCAGTACTTC.

Written as DNA, the CDR3 is TGTGCCAGCAGCAAAGAATTGACGGCAGGGTCTGTGGTGGTCTACGAGCAGTACTTC. Translated: CASSKELTAGSVVVYEQYF. This chain uses TRBV21-1 with TRBJ2-7; the D call of TRBD1 is as the table states it, not checked on the DNA. TRBV21-1 is deemed a pseudogene. This CDR3 region has 19 residues.

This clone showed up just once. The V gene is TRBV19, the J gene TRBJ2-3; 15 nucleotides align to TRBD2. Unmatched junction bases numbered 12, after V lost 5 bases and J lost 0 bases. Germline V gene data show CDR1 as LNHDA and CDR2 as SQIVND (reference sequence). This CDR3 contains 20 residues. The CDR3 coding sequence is TGTGCCAGTAGTGCCCTCACGGGGACTAGCGGGGGGCTAAGCACAGATACGCAGTATTTT. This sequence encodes CASSALTGTSGGLSTDTQYF.

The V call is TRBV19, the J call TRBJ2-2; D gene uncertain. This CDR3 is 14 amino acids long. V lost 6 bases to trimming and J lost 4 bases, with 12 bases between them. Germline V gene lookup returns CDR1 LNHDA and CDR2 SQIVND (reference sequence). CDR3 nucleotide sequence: TGTGCCAGTAGGAGTCCGCTGGGCACCGGGGAGCTGTTTTTT. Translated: CASRSPLGTGELFF.

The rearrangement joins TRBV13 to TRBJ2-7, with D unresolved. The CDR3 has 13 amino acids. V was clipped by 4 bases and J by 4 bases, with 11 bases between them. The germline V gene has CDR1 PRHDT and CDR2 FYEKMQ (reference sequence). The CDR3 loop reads CASSSSFKYEQYF. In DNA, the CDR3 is TGTGCCAGCAGCTCTAGTTTCAAGTACGAGCAGTACTTC.

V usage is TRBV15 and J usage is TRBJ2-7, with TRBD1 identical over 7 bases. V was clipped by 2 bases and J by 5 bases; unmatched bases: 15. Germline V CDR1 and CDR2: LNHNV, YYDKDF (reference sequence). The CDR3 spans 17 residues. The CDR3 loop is CATSRPSQDRTPHEQYF. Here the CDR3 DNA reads TGTGCCACCAGCAGACCAAGCCAGGACAGGACCCCTCACGAGCAGTACTTC.

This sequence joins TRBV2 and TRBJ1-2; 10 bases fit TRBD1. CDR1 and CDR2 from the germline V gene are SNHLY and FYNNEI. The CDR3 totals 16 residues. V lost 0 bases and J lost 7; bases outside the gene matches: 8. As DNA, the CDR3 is TGTGCCAGCAGTGAAGCGCTGAGGGACAGGGGCGCTGGCTACACCTTC. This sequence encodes CASSEALRDRGAGYTF.

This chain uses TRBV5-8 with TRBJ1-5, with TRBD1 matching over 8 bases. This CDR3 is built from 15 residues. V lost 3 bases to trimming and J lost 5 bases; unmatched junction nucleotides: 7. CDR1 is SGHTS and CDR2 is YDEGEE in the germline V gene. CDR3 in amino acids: CASSWGQAAHQPQHF. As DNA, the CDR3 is TGTGCCAGCAGCTGGGGACAGGCCGCGCATCAGCCCCAGCATTTT.

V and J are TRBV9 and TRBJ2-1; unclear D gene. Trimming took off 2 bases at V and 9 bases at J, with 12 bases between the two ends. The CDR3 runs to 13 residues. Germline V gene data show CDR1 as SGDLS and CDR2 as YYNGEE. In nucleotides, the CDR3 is TGTGCCAGCAGCGTCGGTCTTTCGTCTGAGCAGTTCTTC. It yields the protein CASSVGLSSEQFF.

The DNA for the CDR3 is TGCGCCAGCAGCTCCTTTATCTCAGGGGCAGATACGCAGTATTTT. It codes for CASSSFISGADTQYF. The V call is TRBV5-1, the J call TRBJ2-3, with D maybe TRBD1 (6 bases). V dropped 3 bases and J dropped 4 bases, with 15 bases sitting between them. The CDR3 is 15 residues long. The germline gives CDR1 SGHRS, CDR2 YFSETQ.